The clone carrying this T cell receptor beta chain was observed a few times. After removal of 4 bases from V and 7 bases from J, the junction contained 7 bases not matched to a gene. Germline V CDR1 and CDR2: MDHEN, SYDVKM. The CDR3 runs to 15 residues. The sample originates from a study of blood T cells in healthy people across ages. PCR was performed a second time for about 7 to 11 cycles using a sample-barcoded 5' primer and a J-beta primer mix. MiXCR was run by TCRdb on the 5' RACE reads, yielding one entry per CDR3 protein. Found here are 800,000 to 950,000 distinct CDR3 sequences, around 29% of them singletons; the top ten hold about 9.4%. The sample was also reused in another study, on T cells of mothers and their children.

The sequence was collected from a woman aged 40 to 50 in good health. The chain has TRBV28 and TRBJ1-5, with 10 bases that match TRBD1. Sequenced input: blood. The CDR3 is CASSSGDRGSQPQHF. CDR3 bases: TGTGCCAGCAGTTCGGGGGACAGGGGTTCGCAGCCCCAGCATTTT.